This T cell receptor beta chain was profiled in a study of identical twins. General study points: Findings came from cross-sectional statistics, without long-term follow-up of donors. For zero-insertion analyses, partial confounding could come from invariant MAIT and iNKT cells.

Unique molecular identifiers were present on the cDNA, which also gained a universal primer site by template switching. TCRdb called the 5' RACE reads again in MiXCR, with one record for every CDR3 protein. The sample holds more than 1.5 million distinct CDR3 sequences; about 32% are singletons and the top ten take about 0.3%. For this clonotype: Its target is not known.

This receptor was identified in a newborn girl in good health. Sequencing used cord blood.

The CDR3 region has the DNA TGTGCCAGTAGTATGCGCGGGAGCTCCTACAATGAGCAGTTCTTC. Amino acids: CASSMRGSSYNEQFF. The rearrangement links TRBV19 to TRBJ2-1; TRBD2 agrees at 7 bases. V gave up 3 bases and J gave up 0 bases; unmatched junction bases: 2. The CDR3 has 15 residues. Looked up from germline, CDR1 is LNHDA and CDR2 is SQIVND (reference sequence).